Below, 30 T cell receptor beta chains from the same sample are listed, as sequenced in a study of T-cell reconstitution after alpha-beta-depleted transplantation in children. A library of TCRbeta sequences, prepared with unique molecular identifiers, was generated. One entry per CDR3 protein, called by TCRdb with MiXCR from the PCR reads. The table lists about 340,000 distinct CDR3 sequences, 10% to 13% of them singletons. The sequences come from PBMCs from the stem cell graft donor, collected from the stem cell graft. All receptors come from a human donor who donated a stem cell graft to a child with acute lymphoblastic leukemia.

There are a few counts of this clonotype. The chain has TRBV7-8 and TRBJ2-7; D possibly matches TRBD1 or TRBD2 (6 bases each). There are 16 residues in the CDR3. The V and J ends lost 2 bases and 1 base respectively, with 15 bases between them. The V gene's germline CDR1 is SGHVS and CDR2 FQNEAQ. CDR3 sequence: CASSLWAGGGSYEQYF. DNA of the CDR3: TGTGCCAGCAGCTTATGGGCCGGGGGCGGTTCCTACGAGCAGTACTTC.

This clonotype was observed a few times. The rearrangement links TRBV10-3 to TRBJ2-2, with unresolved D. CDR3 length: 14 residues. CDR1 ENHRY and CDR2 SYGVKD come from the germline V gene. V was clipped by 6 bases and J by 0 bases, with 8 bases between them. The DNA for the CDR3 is TGTGCCATCAGAAAACAGTCGAACACCGGGGAGCTGTTTTTT. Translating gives CAIRKQSNTGELFF.

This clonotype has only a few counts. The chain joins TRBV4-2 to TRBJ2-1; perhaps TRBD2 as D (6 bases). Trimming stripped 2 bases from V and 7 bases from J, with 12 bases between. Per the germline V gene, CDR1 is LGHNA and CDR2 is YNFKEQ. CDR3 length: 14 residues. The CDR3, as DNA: TGTGCCAGCAGCCAACCCGGGACTCAGAATGAGCAGTTCTTC. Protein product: CASSQPGTQNEQFF.

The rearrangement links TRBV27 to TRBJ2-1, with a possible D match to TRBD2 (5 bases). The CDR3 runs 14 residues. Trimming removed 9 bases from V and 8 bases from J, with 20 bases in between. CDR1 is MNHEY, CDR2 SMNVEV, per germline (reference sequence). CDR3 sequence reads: CASSRDIGSHEQFF. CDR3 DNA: TGTGCCAGTTCCCGGGATATTGGTTCCCATGAGCAGTTCTTC.

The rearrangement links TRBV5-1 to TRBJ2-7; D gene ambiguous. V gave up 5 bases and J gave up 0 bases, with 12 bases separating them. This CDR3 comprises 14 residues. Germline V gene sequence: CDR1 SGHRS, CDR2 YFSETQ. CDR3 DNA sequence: TGCGCCAGCAGTTCCCGAGAGAGCTCCTACGAGCAGTACTTC. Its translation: CASSSRESSYEQYF.

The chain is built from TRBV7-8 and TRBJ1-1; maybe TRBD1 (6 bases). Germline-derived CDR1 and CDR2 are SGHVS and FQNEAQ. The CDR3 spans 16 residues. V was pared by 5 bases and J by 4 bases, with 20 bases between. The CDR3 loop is CASSHINRESSTEAFF. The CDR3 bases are TGTGCCAGCAGCCATATCAACAGGGAATCGAGCACTGAAGCTTTCTTT.

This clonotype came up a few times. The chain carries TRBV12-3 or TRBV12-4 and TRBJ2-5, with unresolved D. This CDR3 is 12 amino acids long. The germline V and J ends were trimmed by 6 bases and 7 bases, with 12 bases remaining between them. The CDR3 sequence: CASSRAKGTQYF. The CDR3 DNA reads TGTGCCAGCAGCCGGGCAAAGGGGACCCAGTACTTC.

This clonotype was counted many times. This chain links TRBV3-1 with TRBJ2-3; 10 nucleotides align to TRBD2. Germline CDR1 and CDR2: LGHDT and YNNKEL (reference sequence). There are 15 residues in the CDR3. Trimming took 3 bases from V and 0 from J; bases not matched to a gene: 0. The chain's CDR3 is CASSQTSGSTDTQYF. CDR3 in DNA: TGTGCCAGCAGCCAGACTAGCGGGAGCACAGATACGCAGTATTTT.

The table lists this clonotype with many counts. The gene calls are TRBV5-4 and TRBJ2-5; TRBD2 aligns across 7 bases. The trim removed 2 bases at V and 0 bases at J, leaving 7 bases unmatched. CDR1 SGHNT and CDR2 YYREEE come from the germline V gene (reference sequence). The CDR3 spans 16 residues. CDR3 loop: CASSFPGRPHQETQYF. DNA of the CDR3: TGTGCCAGCAGCTTCCCCGGGAGGCCGCACCAAGAGACCCAGTACTTC.

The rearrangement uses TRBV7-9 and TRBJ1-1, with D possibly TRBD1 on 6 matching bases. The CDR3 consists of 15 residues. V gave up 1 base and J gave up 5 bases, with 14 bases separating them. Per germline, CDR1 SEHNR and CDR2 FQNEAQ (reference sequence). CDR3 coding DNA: TGTGCCAGCAGCTTAGTGACAGGTTTGGAAACTGAAGCTTTCTTT. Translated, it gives CASSLVTGLETEAFF. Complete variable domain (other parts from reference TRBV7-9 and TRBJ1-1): DTGVSQNPRHKITKRGQNVTFRCDPISEHNRLYWYRQTLGQGPEFLTYFQNEAQLEKSRLLSDRFSAERPKGSFSTLEIQRTEQGDSAMYLCASSLVTGLETEAFFGQGTRLTVV.

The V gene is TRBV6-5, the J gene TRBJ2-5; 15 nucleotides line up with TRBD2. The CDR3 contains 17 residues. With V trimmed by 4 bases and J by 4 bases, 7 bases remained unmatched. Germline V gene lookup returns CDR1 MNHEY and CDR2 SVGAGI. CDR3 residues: CASSSRTSGRATETQYF. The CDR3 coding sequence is TGTGCCAGCAGTTCCCGGACTAGCGGGAGGGCCACAGAGACCCAGTACTTC.

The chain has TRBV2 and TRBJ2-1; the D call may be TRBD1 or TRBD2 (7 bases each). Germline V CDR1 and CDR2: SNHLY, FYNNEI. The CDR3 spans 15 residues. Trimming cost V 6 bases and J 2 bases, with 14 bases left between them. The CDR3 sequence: CASSQGEGTYNEQFF. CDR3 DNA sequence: TGTGCCAGCAGCCAGGGGGAGGGCACCTACAATGAGCAGTTCTTC. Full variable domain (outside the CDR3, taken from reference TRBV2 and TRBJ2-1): EPEVTQTPSHQVTQMGQEVILRCVPISNHLYFYWYRQILGQKVEFLVSFYNNEISEKSEIFDDQFSVERPDGSNFTLKIRSTKLEDSAMYFCASSQGEGTYNEQFFGPGTRLTVL.

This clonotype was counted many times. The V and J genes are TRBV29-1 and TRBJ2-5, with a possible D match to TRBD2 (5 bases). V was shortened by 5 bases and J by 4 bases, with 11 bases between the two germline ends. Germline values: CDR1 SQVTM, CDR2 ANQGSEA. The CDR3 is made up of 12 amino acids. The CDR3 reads CSVPLAGETQYF. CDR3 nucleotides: TGCAGCGTTCCCTTGGCGGGAGAGACCCAGTACTTC.

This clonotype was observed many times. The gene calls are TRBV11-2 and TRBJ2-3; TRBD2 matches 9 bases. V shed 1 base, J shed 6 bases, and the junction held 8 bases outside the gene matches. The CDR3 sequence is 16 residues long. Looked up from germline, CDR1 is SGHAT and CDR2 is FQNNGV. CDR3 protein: CASSLVKVAGVDTQYF. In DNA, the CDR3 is TGTGCCAGCAGCTTAGTGAAGGTAGCGGGAGTGGATACGCAGTATTTT.

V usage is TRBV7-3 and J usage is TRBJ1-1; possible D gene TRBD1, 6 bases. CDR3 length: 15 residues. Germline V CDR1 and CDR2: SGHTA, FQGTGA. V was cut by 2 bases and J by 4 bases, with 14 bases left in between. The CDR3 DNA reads TGTGCCAGCAGCTTAGCGACAGGCGGGGGCACTGAAGCTTTCTTT. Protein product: CASSLATGGGTEAFF.

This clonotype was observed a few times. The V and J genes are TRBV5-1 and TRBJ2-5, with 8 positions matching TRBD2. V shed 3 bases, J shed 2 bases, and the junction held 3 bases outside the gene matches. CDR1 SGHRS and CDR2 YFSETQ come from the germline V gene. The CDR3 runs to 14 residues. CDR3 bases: TGCGCCAGCAGCTCGACTAGCGCACAAGAGACCCAGTACTTC. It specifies CASSSTSAQETQYF. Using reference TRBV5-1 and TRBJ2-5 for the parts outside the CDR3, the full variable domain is KAGVTQTPRYLIKTRGQQVTLSCSPISGHRSVSWYQQTPGQGLQFLFEYFSETQRNKGNFPGRFSGRQFSNSRSEMNVSTLELGDSALYLCASSSTSAQETQYFGPGTRLLVL.

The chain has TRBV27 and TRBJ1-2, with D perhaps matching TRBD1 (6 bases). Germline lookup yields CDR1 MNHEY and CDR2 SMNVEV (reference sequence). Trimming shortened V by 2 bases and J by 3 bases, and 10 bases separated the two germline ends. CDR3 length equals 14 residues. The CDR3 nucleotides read TGTGCCAGCAGTTTAGACAGGATGGACTATGGCTACACCTTC. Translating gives CASSLDRMDYGYTF.

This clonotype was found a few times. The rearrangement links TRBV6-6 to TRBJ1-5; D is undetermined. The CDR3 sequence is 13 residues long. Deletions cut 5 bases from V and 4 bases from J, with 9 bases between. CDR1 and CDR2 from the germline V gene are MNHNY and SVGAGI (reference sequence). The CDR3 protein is CASSTGPNQPQHF. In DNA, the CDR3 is TGTGCCAGCAGTACGGGCCCGAATCAGCCCCAGCATTTT.

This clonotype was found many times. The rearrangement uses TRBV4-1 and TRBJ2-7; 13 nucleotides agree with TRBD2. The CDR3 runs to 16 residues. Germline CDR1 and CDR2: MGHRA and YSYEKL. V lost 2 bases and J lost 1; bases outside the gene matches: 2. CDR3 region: CASSQKLAGGSYEQYF. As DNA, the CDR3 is TGCGCCAGCAGCCAAAAACTAGCGGGAGGGTCCTACGAGCAGTACTTC.

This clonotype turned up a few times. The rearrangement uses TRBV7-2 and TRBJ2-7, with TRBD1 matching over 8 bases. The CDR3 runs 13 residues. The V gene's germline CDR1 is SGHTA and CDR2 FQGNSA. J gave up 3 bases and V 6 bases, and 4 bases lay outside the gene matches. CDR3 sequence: CASRLGQGYEQYF. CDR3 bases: TGTGCCAGCAGGCTCGGACAGGGCTACGAGCAGTACTTC.

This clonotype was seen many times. The CDR3 here is CASSFTSGDQETQYF. DNA of the CDR3: TGTGCCAGCAGCTTCACTAGCGGGGATCAAGAGACCCAGTACTTC. The genes are TRBV7-9 and TRBJ2-5; 10 positions match TRBD2. This CDR3 spans 15 amino acids. V gave up 3 bases and J gave up 2 bases; unmatched junction bases: 3. Germline V gene sequence: CDR1 SEHNR, CDR2 FQNEAQ (reference sequence).

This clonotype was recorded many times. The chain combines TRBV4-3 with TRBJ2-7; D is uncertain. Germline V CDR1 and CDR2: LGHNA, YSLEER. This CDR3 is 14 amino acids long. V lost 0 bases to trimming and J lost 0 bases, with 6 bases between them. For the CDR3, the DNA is TGCGCCAGCAGCCAAGATCCAGGCTCCTACGAGCAGTACTTC. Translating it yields CASSQDPGSYEQYF.

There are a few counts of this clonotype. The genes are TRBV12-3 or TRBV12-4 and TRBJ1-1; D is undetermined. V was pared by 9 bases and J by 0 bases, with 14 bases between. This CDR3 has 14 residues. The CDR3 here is CASLGERVNTEAFF. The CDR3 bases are TGTGCCAGTTTAGGAGAGAGAGTGAACACTGAAGCTTTCTTT.

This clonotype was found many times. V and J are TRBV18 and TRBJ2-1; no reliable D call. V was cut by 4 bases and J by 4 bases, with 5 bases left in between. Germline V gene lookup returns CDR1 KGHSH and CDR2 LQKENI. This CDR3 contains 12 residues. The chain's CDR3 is CASSQGYNEQFF. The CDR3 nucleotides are TGTGCCAGCTCACAGGGTTACAATGAGCAGTTCTTC.

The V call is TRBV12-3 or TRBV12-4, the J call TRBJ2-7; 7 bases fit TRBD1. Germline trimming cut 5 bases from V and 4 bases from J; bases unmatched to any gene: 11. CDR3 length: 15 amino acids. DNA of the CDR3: TGTGCCAGCAGTCGGGACCGGGACAGAGAATACGAGCAGTACTTC. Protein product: CASSRDRDREYEQYF.

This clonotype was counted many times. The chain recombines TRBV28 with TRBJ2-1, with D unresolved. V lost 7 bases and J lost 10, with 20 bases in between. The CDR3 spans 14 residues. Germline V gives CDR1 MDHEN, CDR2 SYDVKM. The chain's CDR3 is CASTPRLVSWEQFF. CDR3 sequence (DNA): TGTGCCAGCACCCCGCGGCTAGTCTCCTGGGAGCAGTTCTTC.

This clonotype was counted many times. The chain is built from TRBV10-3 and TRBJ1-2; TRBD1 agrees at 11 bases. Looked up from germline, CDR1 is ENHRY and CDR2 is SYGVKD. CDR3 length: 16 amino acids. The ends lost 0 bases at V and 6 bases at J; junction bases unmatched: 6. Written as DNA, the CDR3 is TGTGCCATCAGTGAGTCATGGACAGGGGGCGTTGATGGCTACACCTTC. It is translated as CAISESWTGGVDGYTF.

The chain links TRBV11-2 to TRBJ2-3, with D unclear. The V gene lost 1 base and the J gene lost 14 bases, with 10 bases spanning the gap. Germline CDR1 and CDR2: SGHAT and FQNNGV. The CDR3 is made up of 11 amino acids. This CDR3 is CASSLGYTGYF. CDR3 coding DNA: TGTGCCAGCAGCTTAGGGTACACCGGGTATTTT.

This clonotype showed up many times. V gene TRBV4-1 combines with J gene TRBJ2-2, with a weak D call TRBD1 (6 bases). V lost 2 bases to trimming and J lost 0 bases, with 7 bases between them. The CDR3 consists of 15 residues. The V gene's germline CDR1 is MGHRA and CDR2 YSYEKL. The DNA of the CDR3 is TGCGCCAGCAGCCAACCAGGGGCGAACACCGGGGAGCTGTTTTTT. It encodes CASSQPGANTGELFF.

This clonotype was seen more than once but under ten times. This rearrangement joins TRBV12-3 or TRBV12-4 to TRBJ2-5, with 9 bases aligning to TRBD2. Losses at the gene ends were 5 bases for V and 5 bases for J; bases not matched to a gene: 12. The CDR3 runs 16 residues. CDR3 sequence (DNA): TGTGCCAGCAGTCTGCTAGCGGGAAGAGGTGGGGAGACCCAGTACTTC. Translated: CASSLLAGRGGETQYF.